This T cell receptor (beta chain) appears in the sequencing data of a study of T cells in Graves' hyperthyroidism and ophthalmopathy. About the research overall: Prior to any treatment, at the point of initial diagnosis, peripheral blood was collected.

In making diagnoses, clinical symptoms, serum thyroxine and TRAb, thyroid ultrasound and orbital computed tomography were all used. Study outcomes and limitations: The model identified upcoming ophthalmopathy a median approximately seven months ahead of onset.

Authors of the study amplified TCR beta CDR3 regions from RNA transcripts. An initial round of RT-PCR targeting the TCR CDR3 relied on the HTBI primer set. Using its own MiXCR run on the multiplex PCR reads, TCRdb lists one record per CDR3 protein. This sample carries around 250,000 distinct CDR3 sequences, approximately 15% of them seen once, and the ten largest clones take about an eighth. This clonotype was counted at least ten times. Antigen: not known. The germline gene is not matched at one end of the junction; a read error may be the cause. CDR1 is SSHAT, CDR2 FNYEAQ, per germline (reference sequence). The CDR3 contains 16 residues.

V usage is TRBV7-7 and J usage is TRBJ2-5; 13 bases align to TRBD2. This TCR came from a woman aged 40 to 50 with Graves' hyperthyroidism that later progressed to Graves' ophthalmopathy. Sequencing was carried out using blood. In DNA, the CDR3 is TGTGCTAGCAGCCCGGGAGGACTAGCGGGAGCAGAGACCCAGTACTTC. Encoded protein: CASSPGGLAGAETQYF.